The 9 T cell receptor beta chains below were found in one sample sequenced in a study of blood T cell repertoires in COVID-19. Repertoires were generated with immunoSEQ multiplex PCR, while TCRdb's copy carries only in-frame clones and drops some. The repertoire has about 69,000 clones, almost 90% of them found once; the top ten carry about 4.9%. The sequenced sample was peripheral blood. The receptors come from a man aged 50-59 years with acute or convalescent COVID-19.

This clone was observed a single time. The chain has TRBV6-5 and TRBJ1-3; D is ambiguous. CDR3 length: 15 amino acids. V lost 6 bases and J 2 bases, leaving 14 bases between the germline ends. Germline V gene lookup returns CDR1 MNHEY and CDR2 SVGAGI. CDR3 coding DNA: TGTGCCAGCAGCCCACAGTCCCTGACTGGAAACACCATATATTTT. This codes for CASSPQSLTGNTIYF.

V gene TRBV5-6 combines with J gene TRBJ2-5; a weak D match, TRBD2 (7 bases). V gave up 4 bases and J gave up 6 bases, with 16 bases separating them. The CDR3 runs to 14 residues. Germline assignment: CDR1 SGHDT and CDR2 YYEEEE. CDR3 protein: CASSLDWGGQTQYF. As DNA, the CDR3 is TGTGCCAGCAGCCTAGACTGGGGGGGGCAGACCCAGTACTTC.

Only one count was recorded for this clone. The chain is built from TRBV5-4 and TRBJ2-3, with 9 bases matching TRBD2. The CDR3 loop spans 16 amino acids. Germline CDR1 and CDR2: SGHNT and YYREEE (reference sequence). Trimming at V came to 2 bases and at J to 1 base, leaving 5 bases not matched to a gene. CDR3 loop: CASSLVAGAGTDTQYF. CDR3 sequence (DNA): TGTGCCAGCAGCTTAGTAGCGGGAGCCGGCACAGATACGCAGTATTTT.

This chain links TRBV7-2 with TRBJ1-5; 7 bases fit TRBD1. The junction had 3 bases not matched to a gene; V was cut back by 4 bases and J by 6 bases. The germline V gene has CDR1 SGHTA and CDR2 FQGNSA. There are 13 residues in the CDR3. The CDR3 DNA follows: TGTGCCAGCAGCTCGACAGGGATTCAGCCCCAGCATTTT. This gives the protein CASSSTGIQPQHF.

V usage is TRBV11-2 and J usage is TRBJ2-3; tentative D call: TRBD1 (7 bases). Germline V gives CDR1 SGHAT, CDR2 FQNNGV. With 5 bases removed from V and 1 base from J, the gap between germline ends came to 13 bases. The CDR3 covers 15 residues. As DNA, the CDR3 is TGTGCCAGCAGCCTCAGGGGGGTAGGCACAGATACGCAGTATTTT. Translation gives CASSLRGVGTDTQYF. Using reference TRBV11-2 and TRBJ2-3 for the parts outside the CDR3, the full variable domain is EAGVAQSPRYKIIEKRQSVAFWCNPISGHATLYWYQQILGQGPKLLIQFQNNGVVDDSQLPKDRFSAERLKGVDSTLKIQPAKLEDSAVYLCASSLRGVGTDTQYFGPGTRLTVL.

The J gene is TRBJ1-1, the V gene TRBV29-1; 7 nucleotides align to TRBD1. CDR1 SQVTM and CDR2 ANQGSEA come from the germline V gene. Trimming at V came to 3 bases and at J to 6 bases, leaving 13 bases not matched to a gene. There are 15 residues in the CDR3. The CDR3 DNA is TGCAGCGTTGACAGATCGACAGGGTCGGGGGCTGAAGCTTTCTTT. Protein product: CSVDRSTGSGAEAFF.

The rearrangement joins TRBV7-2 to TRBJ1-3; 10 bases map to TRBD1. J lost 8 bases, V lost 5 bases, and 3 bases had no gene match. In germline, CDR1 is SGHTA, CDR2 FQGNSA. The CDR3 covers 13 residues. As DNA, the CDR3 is TGTGCCAGCAGCCAGGACAGGGGGGACACCATATATTTT. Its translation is CASSQDRGDTIYF.

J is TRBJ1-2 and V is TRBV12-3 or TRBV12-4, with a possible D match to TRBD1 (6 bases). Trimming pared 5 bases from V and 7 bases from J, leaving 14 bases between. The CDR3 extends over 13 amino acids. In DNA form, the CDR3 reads TGTGCCAGCAGTCTGGACAGCCGGGGTGGCTACACCTTC. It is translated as CASSLDSRGGYTF.

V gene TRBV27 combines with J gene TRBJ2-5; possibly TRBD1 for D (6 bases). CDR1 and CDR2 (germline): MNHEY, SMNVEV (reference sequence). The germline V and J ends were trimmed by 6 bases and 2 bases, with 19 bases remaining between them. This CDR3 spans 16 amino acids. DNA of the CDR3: TGTGCCAGCAGCGCTCACCCCGGGACACCTCAAGAGACCCAGTACTTC. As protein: CASSAHPGTPQETQYF.